This T cell receptor beta chain was identified during a study of vaccination effects on CD4 cells after COVID-19. About the study: The median interval between the second dose and post-vaccine sampling was 72 days.

The study's findings and limits: Few convalescent patients were included, and no early post-infection timepoints were sampled.

Here immunoSEQ multiplex PCR was the method, and the copy in TCRdb shows in-frame clones only, minus some. The sample has tens of thousands of clones, under 80% seen once. Turning to this clone: The antigen remains undetermined.

Before sequencing, viral peptide pools were used by the ViraFEST assay to expand antigen-specific CD4+ T cells. It was after approximately 11 days of culture that CD4+ T cells were isolated. Two-dose vaccination with either BNT162b2 or mRNA-1273 was given to the participants. A half-medium replacement with IL-2 medium was carried out on days 3 and 7. The germline V and J ends were trimmed by 2 bases and 4 bases, with 6 bases remaining between them. The CDR3 consists of 13 residues. Germline V gene lookup returns CDR1 SGDLS and CDR2 YYNGEE. The specimen comprised CD4+ T cells from PBMCs cultured with HCoV-OC43 spike peptides, sampled after COVID-19 vaccination. Subset indicated: HCoV-OC43 spike overlapping peptide pool stimulation. The sequence was obtained from a human donor who received a COVID-19 vaccine. The rearrangement joins TRBV9 to TRBJ2-2; D is uncertain. The CDR3 DNA sequence: TGTGCCAGCAGCGTCGGATTCACCGGGGAGCTGTTTTTT. It encodes CASSVGFTGELFF.